Reported below is one T cell receptor beta chain. Its antigen is undetermined. The V gene's germline CDR1 is SGDLS and CDR2 YYNGEE. CDR3 length: 14 residues. Trimming took 3 bases from V and 5 from J, leaving 14 bases between them. The sample comes from a study of shared clonotypes between healthy human individuals. Study at large: CD4 naive and memory got three plates each, CD8 naive two, CD8 memory one. Study-level results: Having only a few donors restricted how much genetic and exposure-history diversity was captured. For naive CD4 cells, around 5% of clonotypes were shared across a handful of donors.

Nashville, Tennessee was home to all donors, each a Caucasian adult. Sequenced by immunoSEQ multiplex PCR; TCRdb stores in-frame clones only, minus some. Among about 2 million clones, 90% to 95% were seen once, and the ten largest hold around 0.13%. What was sequenced was naive CD4+ T cells sorted from blood. As to subset: CD45RA+ positively selected. V gene TRBV9 combines with J gene TRBJ2-5, with D perhaps matching TRBD1 (5 bases). This clonotype was sampled from a man in his late teens or twenties in good health. DNA of the CDR3: TGTGCCAGCAGCGATGGGGCTTCTGTGGAGACCCAGTACTTC. It is translated as CASSDGASVETQYF.